These T cell receptor beta chains were read from a single sample in a study of blood T cell repertoires in COVID-19. Produced via immunoSEQ multiplex PCR; TCRdb's table is partial and in-frame only. The table shows 350,000 to 550,000 clones, with around 90% occurring only once. Sample: PBMCs or T cells enriched from blood (not recorded which). The receptors stem from a woman aged 18 to 35 with acute COVID-19. CDR3s include the opening cysteine and the closing phenylalanine or tryptophan. The order of the fields is J gene, D gene, clone size, V gene, CDR3 DNA, CDR3 protein. D genes are given only for firm matches. Clone size, where shown, is once, few, many, or a class for clones that have expanded.

>TRBJ2-7|TRBD2|NA|TRBV7-9
TGTGCCAGCAGCTTAGGCGGGAGTGCTATCGAGCAGTACTTC
CASSLGGSAIEQYF
>TRBJ2-1|TRBD2|NA|TRBV7-9
TGTGCCAGCAGCTTAGATCTTAGCGGGAGCGCAAACAATGAGCAGTTCTTC
CASSLDLSGSANNEQFF
>TRBJ2-1|TRBD1|NA|TRBV6-1
TGTGCCAGCAGTGAAGCGGGAACAGGGGGTCATGAGCAGTTCTTC
CASSEAGTGGHEQFF
>TRBJ2-1|NA|few|TRBV4-1
TGCGCCAGCAGCCAAGGGGACGGGGGGACATACAATGAGCAGTTCTTC
CASSQGDGGTYNEQFF
>TRBJ2-7|NA|NA|TRBV24-1
TGTGCCACCAGTGATTATAACTCCTACGAGCAGTACTTC
CATSDYNSYEQYF
>TRBJ2-5|TRBD2|NA|TRBV18
TGTGCCAGCTCACCAGGACTAGCGGGGCAAGAGACCCAGTACTTC
CASSPGLAGQETQYF
>TRBJ1-3|NA|NA|TRBV5-5
TGTGCCAGCAGCTTGGCCTGGTCCGGACAATTCTCTGGAAACACCATATATTTT
CASSLAWSGQFSGNTIYF
>TRBJ2-7|NA|NA|TRBV6-6
TGTGCCAGCCAACCGGGAACTGGAGATTACGAGCAGTACTTC
CASQPGTGDYEQYF
>TRBJ1-3|TRBD1|NA|TRBV9
TGTGCCAGCAGCGTAGCCCCCCGAGGGGGCGGTGGAAACACCATATATTTT
CASSVAPRGGGGNTIYF
>TRBJ1-5|TRBD1|NA|TRBV29-1
TGCAGCGTTGGGACAGGAACTCAGCCCCAGCATTTT
CSVGTGTQPQHF
>TRBJ1-1|NA|NA|TRBV6-1
TGTGCCAGCAGTGAAAAAAAGGGGATGAACACTGAAGCTTTCTTT
CASSEKKGMNTEAFF
>TRBJ1-3|TRBD1|NA|TRBV27
TGTGCCAGCAGTTTTTCGGGACAGGGAAACACCATATATTTT
CASSFSGQGNTIYF
>TRBJ2-7|NA|NA|TRBV19
TGTGCCAGTAGTGAGCGAAACTCCTACGAGCAGTACTTC
CASSERNSYEQYF
>TRBJ1-3|NA|NA|TRBV12-3/TRBV12-4
TGTGCCAGCAGTTTGGTGTCCGGAGGGGCATATTTT
CASSLVSGGAYF
>TRBJ1-4|NA|NA|TRBV7-9
TGTGCCAGCAGCTTAGAGCCGGGGTTAGTAGAAAAACTGTTTTTT
CASSLEPGLVEKLFF
>TRBJ1-4|NA|NA|TRBV2
TGTGCCAGCAGTGAAGCGCGCACAGGGAGTGAAAAACTGTTTTTT
CASSEARTGSEKLFF
>TRBJ2-2|NA|NA|TRBV6-4
TGTGCCAGCAGTGACCAGGGTACCGGGGAGCTGTTTTTT
CASSDQGTGELFF
>TRBJ1-2|TRBD1|NA|TRBV30
TGTGCCTGGTGCCGGGACAGGGGGATCGGCTACACCTTC
CAWCRDRGIGYTF
>TRBJ1-5|NA|NA|TRBV13
TGTGCCAGCAGTCGCAGGGAAGACGAGGCCAATCAGCCCCAGCATTTT
CASSRREDEANQPQHF
>TRBJ1-5|NA|NA|TRBV7-8
TGTGCCAGCAGCTTAGTTAATAGGAGGGAGGGTTTGCATCAGCCCCAGCATTTT
CASSLVNRREGLHQPQHF
>TRBJ2-7|NA|NA|TRBV15
TGTGCCACCAGCAGAGATCTGGCGGGCTCCTACGAGCAGTACTTC
CATSRDLAGSYEQYF
>TRBJ1-2|TRBD1|NA|TRBV28
TGTGCCAGCAGTTCAACAGGGGACTATGGCTACACCTTC
CASSSTGDYGYTF
>TRBJ2-7|NA|once|TRBV27
TGTGCCAGCACCCCGGGGTCTCCTAAGGGATACGAGCAGTACTTC
CASTPGSPKGYEQYF
>TRBJ1-2|NA|NA|TRBV19
TGTGCCAGCCGTCCTGCGGGGGCTAACTATGGCTACACCTTC
CASRPAGANYGYTF
>TRBJ2-5|TRBD2|NA|TRBV19
TGTGCCAGTAGTATTAGACTAGCGGGGCCTGTGGGTGAGACCCAGTACTTC
CASSIRLAGPVGETQYF
>TRBJ1-3|TRBD1|NA|TRBV18
TGTGCCAGCTCGCGACAGGGGTATTCTGGAAACACCATATATTTT
CASSRQGYSGNTIYF
>TRBJ2-1|TRBD2|NA|TRBV11-2
TGTGCCAGCAGCTTGGGACTAGCTCTGAATGAGCAGTTCTTC
CASSLGLALNEQFF
>TRBJ2-1|NA|many|TRBV27
TGTGCCAGCACATCGACTAGGTCCCATGAGCAGTTCTTC
CASTSTRSHEQFF
>TRBJ2-2|TRBD1|NA|TRBV7-9
TGTGCCAGCAGCCGGACAGGCTCGAACACCGGGGAGCTGTTTTTT
CASSRTGSNTGELFF
>TRBJ2-7|NA|NA|TRBV4-3
TGCGCCAGCAGCCAAGAGTATAGGAGCTCCTACGAGCAGTACTTC
CASSQEYRSSYEQYF
>TRBJ1-5|NA|NA|TRBV4-1
TGCGCCAGCAGCCAAGTAGTACGACAAAATCAGCCCCAGCATTTT
CASSQVVRQNQPQHF
>TRBJ2-1|NA|once|TRBV9
TGTGCCAGCAGCGTTACGACAGGCAATGAGCAGTTCTTC
CASSVTTGNEQFF
>TRBJ1-2|NA|NA|TRBV14
TGTGCCAGCAAAAGGCAGGGTAGCTATGGCTACACCTTC
CASKRQGSYGYTF
>TRBJ1-1|NA|NA|TRBV25-1
TGTGCCAGCAGTCCCGGGACTGGAAGTGCTTTCTTT
CASSPGTGSAFF
>TRBJ2-7|NA|NA|TRBV5-6
TGTGCCAGCATCAAGATTTCAGGAGGCGAGCAGTACTTC
CASIKISGGEQYF
>TRBJ2-5|NA|NA|TRBV7-2
TGTGCCAGCAGTACCGCTGGGGGTAGCGGACAAGAGACCCAGTACTTC
CASSTAGGSGQETQYF